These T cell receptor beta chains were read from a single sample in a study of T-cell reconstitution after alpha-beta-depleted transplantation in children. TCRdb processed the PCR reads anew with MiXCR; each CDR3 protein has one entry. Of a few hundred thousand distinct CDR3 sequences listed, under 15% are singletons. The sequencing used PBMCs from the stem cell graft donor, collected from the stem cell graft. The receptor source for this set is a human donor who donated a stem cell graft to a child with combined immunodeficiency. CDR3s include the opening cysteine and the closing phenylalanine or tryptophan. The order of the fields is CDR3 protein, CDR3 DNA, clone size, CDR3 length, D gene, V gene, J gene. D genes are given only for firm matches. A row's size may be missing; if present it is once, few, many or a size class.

CASSVVARGAGELFF	TGTGCCAGCAGCGTAGTAGCCAGGGGGGCCGGGGAGCTGTTTTTT	few	15	NA	TRBV9	TRBJ2-2
CASSYSQGRGTGELFF	TGTGCCAGCAGTTACTCGCAGGGCAGGGGCACCGGGGAGCTGTTTTTT	many	16	NA	TRBV6-5	TRBJ2-2
CASSLGTNQETQYF	TGTGCCAGCAGCTTGGGGACCAATCAAGAGACCCAGTACTTC	few	14	NA	TRBV5-4	TRBJ2-5
CASPGGDTQYF	TGTGCCAGCCCCGGTGGAGATACGCAGTATTTT	many	11	NA	TRBV7-9	TRBJ2-3
CASSATSGNNEQYF	TGTGCCAGCAGCGCGACTAGCGGGAACAACGAGCAGTACTTC	NA	14	TRBD2	TRBV9	TRBJ2-7
CATSVGQGGSDGELFF	TGTGCCACCAGTGTGGGACAGGGGGGTTCTGACGGGGAGCTGTTTTTT	few	16	TRBD1	TRBV15	TRBJ2-2
CASTAGQNNQPQHF	TGTGCCAGTACCGCCGGACAGAACAATCAGCCCCAGCATTTT	once	14	NA	TRBV19	TRBJ1-5
CASSYTDSSGNTIYF	TGTGCCAGCAGTTACACGGACAGCTCTGGAAACACCATATATTTT	many	15	NA	TRBV6-5	TRBJ1-3
CASSVAYTQYF	TGTGCCAGCAGTGTGGCGTATACGCAGTATTTT	few	11	NA	TRBV2	TRBJ2-3
CSVVPRSSSYNEQFF	TGCAGCGTTGTCCCGCGGTCCAGCTCCTACAATGAGCAGTTCTTC	few	15	NA	TRBV29-1	TRBJ2-1
CASSPPGGVAHTQYF	TGTGCCAGCAGCCCCCCGGGGGGGGTAGCACATACGCAGTATTTT	few	15	TRBD2	TRBV7-2	TRBJ2-3
CASRPLTGGEETQYF	TGTGCCAGCAGACCTCTGACAGGAGGGGAAGAGACCCAGTACTTC	few	15	NA	TRBV27	TRBJ2-5
CASSLEEGETQYF	TGTGCCAGCAGTTTAGAGGAAGGAGAGACCCAGTACTTC	many	13	NA	TRBV27	TRBJ2-5
CASSVNSYQETQYF	TGTGCCAGCAGCGTAAACAGTTACCAAGAGACCCAGTACTTC	few	14	NA	TRBV9	TRBJ2-5
CASSAVNTEDFF	TGTGCCAGCAGTGCAGTGAACACTGAAGATTTCTTT	NA	12	NA	TRBV2	TRBJ1-1
CATSETRAGASYNEQFF	TGTGCCACCAGTGAGACAAGAGCGGGAGCTTCCTACAATGAGCAGTTCTTC	many	17	TRBD2	TRBV24-1	TRBJ2-1
CASSLGAGSGMNTEAFF	TGTGCCAGCAGCCTTGGGGCAGGTTCAGGGATGAACACTGAAGCTTTCTTT	few	17	NA	TRBV7-6	TRBJ1-1
CASSLPRGASYNSPLHF	TGTGCCAGCAGTTTGCCTAGGGGGGCCTCCTATAATTCACCCCTCCACTTT	few	17	NA	TRBV28	TRBJ1-6
CASSFGVDTEAFF	TGTGCCAGCAGTTTTGGGGTGGACACTGAAGCTTTCTTT	many	13	NA	TRBV12-3/TRBV12-4	TRBJ1-1
CASSYGTGGAEQYF	TGTGCCAGCAGTTACGGGACAGGGGGCGCCGAGCAGTACTTC	many	14	TRBD1	TRBV6-5	TRBJ2-7
CASSLGTHSNQPQHF	TGTGCCAGCAGCTTAGGGACACATAGCAATCAGCCCCAGCATTTT	few	15	NA	TRBV7-9	TRBJ1-5
CASSSPQGGGTGELFF	TGTGCCAGCAGTTCTCCCCAGGGGGGTGGGACCGGGGAGCTGTTTTTT	NA	16	NA	TRBV27	TRBJ2-2
CASSLDGTSSEQFF	TGTGCCAGCAGCTTGGATGGGACTAGCAGTGAGCAGTTCTTC	many	14	TRBD2	TRBV5-4	TRBJ2-1
CATSRAGTTGEQYF	TGTGCCACCAGCAGAGCTGGGACAACGGGAGAGCAGTACTTC	NA	14	NA	TRBV15	TRBJ2-7
CASGTPRTGVYGYTF	TGTGCCAGCGGAACCCCCCGGACAGGAGTCTATGGCTACACCTTC	NA	15	TRBD1	TRBV7-9	TRBJ1-2
CSARNQGSSGEQYF	TGCAGTGCTAGAAACCAGGGGAGCTCTGGCGAGCAGTACTTC	NA	14	NA	TRBV20-1	TRBJ2-7
CATSRSVGSPLHF	TGTGCCACCAGCAGATCGGTGGGGTCACCCCTCCACTTT	many	13	NA	TRBV15	TRBJ1-6
CATSRDRPGRNQPQHF	TGTGCCACCAGCAGAGATAGACCAGGGCGCAATCAGCCCCAGCATTTT	NA	16	NA	TRBV15	TRBJ1-5
CASSLPGTYNEQFF	TGTGCCAGCAGTTTACCAGGGACCTACAATGAGCAGTTCTTC	few	14	NA	TRBV28	TRBJ2-1
CASSLGVVAGLDTQYF	TGTGCCAGCAGCTTAGGTGTAGTAGCGGGACTAGATACGCAGTATTTT	NA	16	TRBD2	TRBV7-2	TRBJ2-3
CATSRDQLVVYEQYF	TGTGCCACCAGCAGAGATCAACTAGTTGTCTACGAGCAGTACTTC	many	15	NA	TRBV15	TRBJ2-7
CASSEGEMDGYNEQFF	TGTGCCAGCAGTGAAGGCGAGATGGACGGCTACAATGAGCAGTTCTTC	few	16	NA	TRBV2	TRBJ2-1
CASSQVIGILETQYF	TGCGCCAGCAGCCAAGTCATCGGCATTTTGGAGACCCAGTACTTC	NA	15	NA	TRBV4-3	TRBJ2-5
CASSKPGTGGYYGANVLTF	TGTGCCAGCAGCAAACCCGGAACAGGGGGCTACTATGGGGCCAACGTCCTGACTTTC	NA	19	NA	TRBV21-1	TRBJ2-6
CSAGGTGDYYEQYF	TGCAGTGCGGGAGGGACAGGAGATTACTACGAGCAGTACTTC	many	14	NA	TRBV20-1	TRBJ2-7
CASSLAQLMMYNEQFF	TGTGCCAGCAGTTTGGCCCAGTTAATGATGTACAATGAGCAGTTCTTC	many	16	NA	TRBV12-3/TRBV12-4	TRBJ2-1
CSAVLAGGYEQYF	TGCAGTGCGGTACTAGCGGGGGGCTACGAGCAGTACTTC	NA	13	TRBD2	TRBV20-1	TRBJ2-7
CASSLDGTNTDTQYF	TGTGCCAGCAGTTTGGATGGGACCAACACAGATACGCAGTATTTT	many	15	NA	TRBV12-3/TRBV12-4	TRBJ2-3
CASSPSGTGTHEQFF	TGTGCCAGCAGTCCGTCCGGGACAGGGACCCATGAGCAGTTCTTC	many	15	TRBD1	TRBV6-2/TRBV6-3	TRBJ2-1